One and the same sample provided the 11 T cell receptor beta chains below, sequenced in a study of graft-versus-host responses after intestinal transplantation. Sequencing used immunoSEQ multiplex PCR; TCRdb keeps in-frame clones, though not all of them. The sample yields about 98,000 clones, roughly 82% seen once. The source material was PBMCs, sampled 255 days after intestinal transplant. The receptors here all came from a human patient who received an intestinal transplant, so some T cells may come from the graft donor.

This chain links TRBV28 with TRBJ1-5; TRBD1 aligns across 7 bases. The V segment lost 6 bases and the J segment 2 bases; nucleotides outside the gene matches: 10. CDR1 is MDHEN and CDR2 is SYDVKM in the germline V gene. The CDR3 runs to 16 residues. CDR3 in amino acids: CASRIGDSSRNQPQHF. The CDR3, as DNA: TGTGCCAGCAGGATTGGGGACAGTTCTCGCAATCAGCCCCAGCATTTT.

This chain joins TRBV27 and TRBJ2-7; TRBD2 is a possible D gene (6 bases). The germline gives CDR1 MNHEY, CDR2 SMNVEV (reference sequence). The CDR3 sequence is 13 residues long. V was cut by 6 bases and J by 9 bases, with 18 bases left in between. For the CDR3, the DNA is TGTGCCAGCAGGCCGGACTACTTACGAGGGCAGTACTTC. Protein product: CASRPDYLRGQYF.

The CDR3 is CASSPLRGGGDGYTF. In DNA, the CDR3 is TGTGCCAGCAGCCCACTCCGGGGAGGGGGCGATGGCTACACCTTC. The chain employs TRBV13 and TRBJ1-2; 7 positions agree with TRBD1. The V segment lost 5 bases and the J segment 6 bases; nucleotides outside the gene matches: 12. Germline V gives CDR1 PRHDT, CDR2 FYEKMQ (reference sequence). CDR3 length equals 15 residues.

V gene TRBV27 combines with J gene TRBJ2-7; D may be TRBD1 or TRBD2 (5 bases each). CDR1 is MNHEY and CDR2 is SMNVEV in the germline V gene (reference sequence). The CDR3 has 13 residues. The V end was cut by 8 bases, the J end by 6 bases, with 17 bases between. CDR3 nucleotides: TGTGCCAGCTACCTAGGGCCTGGGGGCGAGCAGTACTTC. Translation: CASYLGPGGEQYF.

V is TRBV19 and J is TRBJ1-1; a possible D gene is TRBD1 (6 bases). V lost 4 bases and J 0 bases, leaving 24 bases between the germline ends. Looked up from germline, CDR1 is LNHDA and CDR2 is SQIVND (reference sequence). The CDR3 is 19 residues long. Here the CDR3 reads CASSSSMWTVPPVNTEAFF. DNA of the CDR3: TGTGCCAGTAGTAGCTCAATGTGGACAGTTCCCCCTGTGAACACTGAAGCTTTCTTT. The full variable domain, in which reference TRBV19 and TRBJ1-1 provide the parts outside the CDR3, is DGGITQSPKYLFRKEGQNVTLSCEQNLNHDAMYWYRQDPGQGLRLIYYSQIVNDFQKGDIAEGYSVSREKKESFPLTVTSAQKNPTAFYLCASSSSMWTVPPVNTEAFFGQGTRLTVV.

The chain recombines TRBV19 with TRBJ1-6, with TRBD1 as a possible D gene (6 bases). This CDR3 comprises 16 residues. Germline CDR1 is LNHDA and CDR2 is SQIVND (reference sequence). The V end lost 3 bases, the J end lost 7 bases, and 16 bases lay between the germline ends. CDR3 region: CASSMRITGWNSPLHF. CDR3 bases: TGTGCCAGTAGTATGAGGATTACAGGGTGGAATTCACCCCTCCACTTT.

The chain uses TRBV15 and TRBJ2-7; no reliable D call. Germline V CDR1 and CDR2: LNHNV, YYDKDF (reference sequence). The CDR3 covers 13 residues. V lost 4 bases to trimming and J lost 2 bases, with 9 bases between them. CDR3 DNA: TGTGCCACCAGCACTGGACCTCCCTACGAGCAGTACGTC. Translation gives CATSTGPPYEQYV.

This CDR3 is CASTRQGASNEKLFF. Here the CDR3 DNA reads TGTGCCAGCACCCGACAGGGGGCGAGTAATGAAAAACTGTTTTTT. This rearrangement joins TRBV6-1 to TRBJ1-4, with TRBD1 matching 10 bases. Germline CDR1 and CDR2: MNHNS and SASEGT. V shed 7 bases and J 4 bases; nucleotides not matched to a gene: 6. The CDR3 is made up of 15 amino acids.

The chain is built from TRBV28 and TRBJ2-5; D is uncertain. Germline CDR1 is MDHEN and CDR2 is SYDVKM. CDR3 size: 14 residues. The ends were cut back, 4 bases at V and 3 bases at J, with 12 bases in the middle. CDR3 region: CASSSRSAKETQYF. The CDR3 bases are TGTGCCAGCAGTTCCCGATCGGCGAAAGAGACCCAGTACTTC. Using reference TRBV28 and TRBJ2-5 for the parts outside the CDR3, the full variable domain is DVKVTQSSRYLVKRTGEKVFLECVQDMDHENMFWYRQDPGLGLRLIYFSYDVKMKEKGDIPEGYSVSREKKERFSLILESASTNQTSMYLCASSSRSAKETQYFGPGTRLLVL.

This clone was observed a few times. This chain's CDR3 is CASRGGQPNQPQHF. The CDR3 nucleotides read TGTGCCAGCAGGGGGGGACAGCCGAATCAGCCCCAGCATTTT. The gene calls are TRBV6-6 and TRBJ1-5; 7 bases agree with TRBD1. This CDR3 is built from 14 residues. Trimming took 6 bases from V and 4 from J; bases not matched to a gene: 6. CDR1 MNHNY and CDR2 SVGAGI come from the germline V gene (reference sequence).

J is TRBJ2-7 and V is TRBV18, with D unclear. The V end was cut by 3 bases, the J end by 2 bases, with 11 bases between. Germline CDR1 reads KGHSH; CDR2 reads LQKENI. CDR3 size: 14 residues. The CDR3 DNA is TGTGCCAGCTCACCGGTTTTTGACACCTACGAGCAGTACGTC. It specifies CASSPVFDTYEQYV.